This T cell receptor (beta chain) was sequenced in a study of identifying expanded T cells in peripheral blood. Study-wide results and limits: Technical replicates showed roughly 1.2 changed clones; roughly two weeks roughly 18; four weeks 19. Clone count variance between roughly 2-week samples rose with total template count.

V shed 0 bases, J shed 1 base, and the junction held 2 bases outside the gene matches. Germline V CDR1 and CDR2: MNHEY, SVGAGI. CDR3 length equals 15 residues. No infections or other immune events were documented during collection. Libraries were prepared by immunoSEQ multiplex PCR; TCRdb keeps only in-frame clonotypes and omits some of them. This sample has 55,000 to 60,000 clones, with about nine tenths found just once. A word on this clone: Its antigen is not identified.

The chain recombines TRBV6-5 with TRBJ1-2, with 7 bases aligning to TRBD1. The TCR originated in a person aged 18-70 years in good health. Sequenced: blood. CDR3 sequence: CASSYSGQINYGYTF. The CDR3 DNA sequence: TGTGCCAGCAGTTACTCGGGACAGATTAACTATGGCTACACCTTC.